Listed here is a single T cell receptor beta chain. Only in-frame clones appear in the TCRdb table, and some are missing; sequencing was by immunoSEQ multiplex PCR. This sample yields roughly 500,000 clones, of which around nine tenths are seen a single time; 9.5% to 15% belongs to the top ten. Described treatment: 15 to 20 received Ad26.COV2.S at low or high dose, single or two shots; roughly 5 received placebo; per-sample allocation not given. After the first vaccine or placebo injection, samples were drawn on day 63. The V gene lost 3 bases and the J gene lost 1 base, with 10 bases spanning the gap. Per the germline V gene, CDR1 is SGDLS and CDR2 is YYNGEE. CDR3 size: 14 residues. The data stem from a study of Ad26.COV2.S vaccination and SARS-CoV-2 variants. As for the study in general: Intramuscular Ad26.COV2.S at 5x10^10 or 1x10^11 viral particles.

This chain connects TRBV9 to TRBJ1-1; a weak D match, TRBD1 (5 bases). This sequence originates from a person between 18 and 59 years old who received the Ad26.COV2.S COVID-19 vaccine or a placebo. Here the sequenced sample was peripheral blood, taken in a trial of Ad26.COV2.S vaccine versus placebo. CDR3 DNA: TGTGCCAGCAGCGAGGATGGGGGGAACACTGAAGCTTTCTTT. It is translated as CASSEDGGNTEAFF.